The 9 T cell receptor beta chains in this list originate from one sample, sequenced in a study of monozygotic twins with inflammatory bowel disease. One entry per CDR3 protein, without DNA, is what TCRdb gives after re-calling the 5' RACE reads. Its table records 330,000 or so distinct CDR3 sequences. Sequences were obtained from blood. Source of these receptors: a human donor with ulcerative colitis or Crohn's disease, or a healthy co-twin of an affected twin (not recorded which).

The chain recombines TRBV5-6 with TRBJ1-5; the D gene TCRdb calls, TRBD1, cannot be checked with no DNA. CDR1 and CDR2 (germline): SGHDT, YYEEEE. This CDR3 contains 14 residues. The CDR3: CASSRTGLNQPQHF.

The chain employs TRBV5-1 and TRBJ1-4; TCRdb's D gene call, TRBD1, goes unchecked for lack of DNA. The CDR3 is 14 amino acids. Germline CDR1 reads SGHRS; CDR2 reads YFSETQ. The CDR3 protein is CASSWTGTSGKLFF.

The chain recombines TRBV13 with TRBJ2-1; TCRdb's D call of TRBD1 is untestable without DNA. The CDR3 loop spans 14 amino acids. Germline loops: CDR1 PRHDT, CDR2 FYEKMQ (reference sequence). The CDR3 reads CASTQGDRSNEQFF. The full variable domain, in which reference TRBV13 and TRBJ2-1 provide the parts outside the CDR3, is AAGVIQSPRHLIKEKRETATLKCYPIPRHDTVYWYQQGPGQDPQFLISFYEKMQSDKGSIPDRFSAQQFSDYHSELNMSSLELGDSALYFCASTQGDRSNEQFFGPGTRLTVL.

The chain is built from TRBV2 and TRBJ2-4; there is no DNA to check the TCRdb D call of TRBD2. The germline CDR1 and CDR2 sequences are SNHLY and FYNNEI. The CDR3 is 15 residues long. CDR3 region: CASSEWEVLGNIQYF.

The CDR3 loop reads CASSLGVTGTSTDTQYF. The rearrangement links TRBV7-9 to TRBJ2-3; TCRdb gives TRBD2 as the D gene, but with no DNA this cannot be confirmed. Germline lookup yields CDR1 SEHNR and CDR2 FQNEAQ (reference sequence). The CDR3 contains 17 residues.

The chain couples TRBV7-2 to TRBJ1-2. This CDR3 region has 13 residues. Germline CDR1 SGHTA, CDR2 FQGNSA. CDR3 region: CASSLAYNYGYTF. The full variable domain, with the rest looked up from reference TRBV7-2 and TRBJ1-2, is GAGVSQSPSNKVTEKGKDVELRCDPISGHTALYWYRQSLGQGLEFLIYFQGNSAPDKSGLPSDRFSAERTGGSVSTLTIQRTQQEDSAVYLCASSLAYNYGYTFGSGTRLTVV.

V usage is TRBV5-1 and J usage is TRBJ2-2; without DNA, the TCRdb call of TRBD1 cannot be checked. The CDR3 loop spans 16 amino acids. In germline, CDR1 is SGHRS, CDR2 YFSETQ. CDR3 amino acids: CASSRDSLLNTGELFF.

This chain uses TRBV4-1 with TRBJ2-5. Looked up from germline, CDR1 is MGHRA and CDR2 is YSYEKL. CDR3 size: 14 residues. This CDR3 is CASSQAADQETQYF.

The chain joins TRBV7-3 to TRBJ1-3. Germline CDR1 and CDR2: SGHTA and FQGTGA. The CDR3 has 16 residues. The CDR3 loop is CASSLHPIRSGNTIYF. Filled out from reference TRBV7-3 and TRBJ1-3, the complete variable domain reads GAGVSQTPSNKVTEKGKYVELRCDPISGHTALYWYRQSLGQGPEFLIYFQGTGAADDSGLPNDRFFAVRPEGSVSTLKIQRTERGDSAVYLCASSLHPIRSGNTIYFGEGSWLTVV.